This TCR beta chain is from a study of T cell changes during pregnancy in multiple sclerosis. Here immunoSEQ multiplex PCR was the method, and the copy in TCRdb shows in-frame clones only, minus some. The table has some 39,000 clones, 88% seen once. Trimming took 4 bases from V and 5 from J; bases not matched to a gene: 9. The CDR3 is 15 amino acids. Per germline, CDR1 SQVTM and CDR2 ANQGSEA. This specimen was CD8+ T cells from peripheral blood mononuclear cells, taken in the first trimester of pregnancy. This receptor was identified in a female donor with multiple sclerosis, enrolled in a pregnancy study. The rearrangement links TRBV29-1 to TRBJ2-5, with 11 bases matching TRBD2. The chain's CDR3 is CSVGPSGGIGETQYF. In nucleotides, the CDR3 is TGCAGCGTTGGGCCTAGCGGGGGGATAGGGGAGACCCAGTACTTC.